The clone carrying this T cell receptor beta chain was seen more than once but under ten times. Its matching antigen is unknown. The sorted Tregs were CD4+CD25+CD127-/low cells. Germline-derived CDR1 and CDR2 are SEHNR and FQNEAQ (reference sequence). CDR3 size: 15 residues. The V gene end was trimmed by 7 bases and the J gene end by 5 bases; junction bases not matched to a gene: 13. MiXCR, run by TCRdb on the 5' RACE reads, gives a single entry per CDR3 protein. The data show about 43,000 distinct CDR3 sequences, roughly 20% seen once. Overall study findings and caveats: Tumor Treg TCRs overlapped most with tumor naive CD4+ cells.

This receptor was taken from a female donor with breast cancer. V gene TRBV7-9 combines with J gene TRBJ2-7; 8 bases fit TRBD1. What was sequenced was Tregs sorted from a lymph node. The CDR3 region is CASNSPRGLSDEQYF. The CDR3 DNA is TGTGCCAGCAACTCACCCAGGGGGCTGTCGGACGAGCAGTACTTC.